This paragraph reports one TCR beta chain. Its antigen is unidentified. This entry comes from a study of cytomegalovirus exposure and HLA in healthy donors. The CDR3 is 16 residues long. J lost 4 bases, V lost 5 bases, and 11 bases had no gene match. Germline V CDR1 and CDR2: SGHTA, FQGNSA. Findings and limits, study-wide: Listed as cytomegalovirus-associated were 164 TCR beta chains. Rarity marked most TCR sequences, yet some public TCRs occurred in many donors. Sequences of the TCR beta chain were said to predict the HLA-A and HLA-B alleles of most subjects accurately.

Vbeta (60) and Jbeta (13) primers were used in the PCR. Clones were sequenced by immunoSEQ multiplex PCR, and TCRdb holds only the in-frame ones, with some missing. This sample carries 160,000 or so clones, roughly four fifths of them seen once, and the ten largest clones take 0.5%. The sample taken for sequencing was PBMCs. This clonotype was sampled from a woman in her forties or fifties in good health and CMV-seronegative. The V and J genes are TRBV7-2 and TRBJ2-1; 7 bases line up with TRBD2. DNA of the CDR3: TGTGCCAGCAGCCGACATGGCCAGCGGGAATACAATGAGCAGTTCTTC. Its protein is CASSRHGQREYNEQFF.